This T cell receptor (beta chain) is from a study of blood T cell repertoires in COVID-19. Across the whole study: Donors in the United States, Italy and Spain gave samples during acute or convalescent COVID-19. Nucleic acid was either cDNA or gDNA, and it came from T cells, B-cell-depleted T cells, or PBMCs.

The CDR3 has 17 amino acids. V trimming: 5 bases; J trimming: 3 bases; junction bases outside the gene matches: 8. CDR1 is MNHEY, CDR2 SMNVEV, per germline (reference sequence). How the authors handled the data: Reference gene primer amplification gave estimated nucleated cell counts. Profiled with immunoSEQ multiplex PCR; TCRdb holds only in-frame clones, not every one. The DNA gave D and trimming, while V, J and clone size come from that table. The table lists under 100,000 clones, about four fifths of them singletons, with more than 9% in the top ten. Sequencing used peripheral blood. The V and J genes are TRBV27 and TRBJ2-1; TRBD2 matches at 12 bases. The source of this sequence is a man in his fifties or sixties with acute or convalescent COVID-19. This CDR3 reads CASSKPGLAGFYNEQFF. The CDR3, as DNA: TGTGCCAGCAGTAAACCGGGACTAGCGGGTTTCTACAATGAGCAGTTCTTC.